This passage covers 32 T cell receptor beta chains from one sample sequenced in a study of human T cells and chemical hapten exposure. One entry per CDR3 protein results from TCRdb running MiXCR on the RACE reads. The sample has 65,000 to 70,000 distinct CDR3 sequences, over 9.5% seen once. Regarding time point: pre-sensitization, week 0. The treatment is: therapeutic diphenylcyclopropenone sensitization with weekly scalp DPC. The sequences come from whole blood, collected in connection with sensitization to the hapten diphenylcyclopropenone (DPC). Every receptor here comes from a woman aged 45-60 years with alopecia areata. Some clones in this sample may be carry-over from other donors' samples.

This clonotype occurred many times. The rearrangement uses TRBV20-1 and TRBJ1-1; D remains ambiguous. Germline CDR1 is DFQATT and CDR2 is SNEGSKA (reference sequence). V lost 1 base, J lost 5 bases, and 8 bases lay in between. The CDR3 runs to 12 residues. This CDR3 reads CSARGPNTEAFF. CDR3 nucleotides: TGCAGTGCTAGAGGACCGAATACTGAAGCTTTCTTT.

This clonotype was seen a handful of times. The chain is built from TRBV7-9 and TRBJ2-7, with 10 bases aligning to TRBD2. The CDR3 is made up of 17 amino acids. Per germline, CDR1 SEHNR and CDR2 FQNEAQ (reference sequence). Germline trimming cut 5 bases from V and 1 base from J; bases unmatched to any gene: 11. DNA for the CDR3: TGTGCCAGCAGCCGGAGCGGGAGGGCCTCCTCTTCCTACGAGCAGTACTTC. Translation gives CASSRSGRASSSYEQYF.

This clonotype was observed many times. The V and J genes are TRBV4-2 and TRBJ2-5; D gene unclear. V was clipped by 2 bases and J by 4 bases, with 11 bases between them. The CDR3 consists of 14 residues. The germline gives CDR1 LGHNA, CDR2 YNFKEQ. For the CDR3, the DNA is TGTGCCAGCAGCCAACTGGGTCGGTCAGAGACCCAGTACTTC. Amino acid sequence: CASSQLGRSETQYF.

The gene calls are TRBV12-3 or TRBV12-4 and TRBJ1-4; maybe TRBD1 (5 bases). V was clipped by 5 bases and J by 8 bases, with 21 bases between them. The CDR3 is made up of 16 amino acids. CDR3 loop: CASSRHIPGGKEKLFF. CDR3 nucleotide sequence: TGTGCCAGCAGTCGCCACATCCCCGGGGGGAAAGAAAAACTGTTTTTT.

This clonotype has at least ten counts. The chain recombines TRBV2 with TRBJ2-1; TRBD2 agrees at 12 bases. Germline V gene lookup returns CDR1 SNHLY and CDR2 FYNNEI. This CDR3 is 17 amino acids long. The trim removed 5 bases at V and 4 bases at J, leaving 9 bases unmatched. In nucleotides, the CDR3 is TGTGCCAGCAGTTCCTCTACTAGCGGGAGGAATTACAATGAGCAGTTCTTC. Its translation is CASSSSTSGRNYNEQFF.

In its sample, this clonotype was seen many times. The rearrangement uses TRBV29-1 and TRBJ2-7; D perhaps matches TRBD1 (8 bases). CDR3 length equals 15 residues. In germline, CDR1 is SQVTM, CDR2 ANQGSEA. V was shortened by 7 bases and J by 4 bases, with 23 bases between the two germline ends. The CDR3 DNA reads as TGCAGCGGATTATTGAACAGGGGGGGATTTTACGAGCAGTACTTC. Its translation: CSGLLNRGGFYEQYF.

This clonotype was seen many times. This sequence joins TRBV6-1 and TRBJ1-4; possibly TRBD1 for D (5 bases). The length of the CDR3 is 13 residues. Germline V gene lookup returns CDR1 MNHNS and CDR2 SASEGT. The V and J ends lost 7 bases and 4 bases respectively, with 10 bases between them. Written as DNA, the CDR3 is TGTGCCAGCACGGGACTGCTTAATGAAAAACTGTTTTTT. Translation: CASTGLLNEKLFF.

The chain carries TRBV20-1 and TRBJ1-2; 7 bases map to TRBD1. This CDR3 is built from 14 residues. Germline V gene sequence: CDR1 DFQATT, CDR2 SNEGSKA (reference sequence). The CDR3 is CIAGAGGSNYGYTF. The CDR3 coding sequence is TGCATCGCAGGGGCAGGGGGGTCTAACTATGGCTACACCTTC.

The sample holds many counts of this clonotype. V and J are TRBV7-2 and TRBJ2-5, with D perhaps TRBD2 (5 bases). This CDR3 region has 14 residues. Trimming shortened V by 5 bases and J by 0 bases, and 10 bases separated the two germline ends. Germline CDR1 SGHTA, CDR2 FQGNSA. CDR3 coding DNA: TGTGCCAGCAGCATCTCGGGGTACCAAGAGACCCAGTACTTC. It codes for CASSISGYQETQYF.

This clonotype is a singleton in its sample. A single base separates this from a much larger clone, so it may be a read error. V and J are TRBV6-6 and TRBJ1-1; no clear D. Germline V CDR1 and CDR2: MNHNY, SVGAGI (reference sequence). The V end was cut by 7 bases, the J end by 7 bases, with 13 bases between. The CDR3 sequence is 12 residues long. The DNA for the CDR3 is TGTGCCAGCATCCCGCGGAGGGATGAAGCTTTCTTT. Its translation is CASIPRRDEAFF.

This clonotype has a handful of counts. The gene calls are TRBV12-3 or TRBV12-4 and TRBJ1-1; D not certain. This CDR3 has 12 amino acids. Trimming removed 8 bases at V and 5 bases at J, with 12 bases between. The CDR3 protein is CASRPGGTEAFF. CDR3 DNA sequence: TGTGCCAGCCGCCCGGGAGGGACTGAAGCTTTCTTT.

About this clonotype itself: This may be a read error, as it is one base from a much larger clone. The V gene is TRBV29-1, the J gene TRBJ2-7; 7 nucleotides line up with TRBD1. The V and J ends lost 4 bases and 0 bases, in that order; junction bases with no gene match: 3. The CDR3 spans 13 residues. In germline, CDR1 is SQVTM, CDR2 ANQGSEA. This CDR3 is CSVVTGSSYEQYF. The DNA for the CDR3 is TGCAGCGTTGTGACAGGGAGCTCCTACGAGCAGTACTTC.

In this sample, this clonotype turned up a few times. The rearrangement uses TRBV20-1 and TRBJ2-7, with 9 nucleotides matching TRBD1. This CDR3 region has 16 residues. V lost 1 base, J lost 9 bases, and 16 bases stayed unmatched. In germline, CDR1 is DFQATT, CDR2 SNEGSKA (reference sequence). The CDR3 loop reads CSARGDRVGRMEGQYF. The CDR3 nucleotides are TGCAGTGCTAGAGGGGACAGGGTTGGGCGGATGGAGGGGCAGTACTTC.

This clonotype appeared a few times. This chain joins TRBV29-1 and TRBJ2-3, with 7 bases identical to TRBD2. CDR1 and CDR2 from the germline V gene are SQVTM and ANQGSEA. Trimming took 1 base from V and 5 from J; bases not matched to a gene: 6. CDR3 length: 14 amino acids. In DNA form, the CDR3 reads TGCAGCGTTGAAGGGCAGGGAGGGATAGATACGCAGTATTTT. It translates to CSVEGQGGIDTQYF.

This clonotype has more than one count but fewer than ten. The V call is TRBV6-5, the J call TRBJ1-3, with D tentatively TRBD1 (6 bases). The V gene's germline CDR1 is MNHEY and CDR2 SVGAGI. Trimming stripped 0 bases from V and 4 bases from J, with 13 bases between. This CDR3 region has 16 residues. In DNA, the CDR3 is TGTGCCAGCAGTTACTCGATCGGGACAAGAGGAAACACCATATATTTT. Translation: CASSYSIGTRGNTIYF.

The chain carries TRBV20-1 and TRBJ1-2; D not resolved. Deletions cut 3 bases from V and 3 bases from J, with 8 bases between. The CDR3 sequence is 12 residues long. Germline values: CDR1 DFQATT, CDR2 SNEGSKA (reference sequence). The CDR3 loop is CSASAQDYGYTF. In DNA, the CDR3 is TGCAGTGCTAGTGCCCAGGACTATGGCTACACCTTC.

This clonotype was counted at least ten times. The rearrangement links TRBV27 to TRBJ2-1; 7 positions agree with TRBD2. Germline V gene sequence: CDR1 MNHEY, CDR2 SMNVEV (reference sequence). The CDR3 loop spans 16 amino acids. The ends lost 7 bases at V and 0 bases at J; junction bases unmatched: 9. CDR3 DNA sequence: TGTGCCAGCAATACGTGGGGGGGACGCTCCTACAATGAGCAGTTCTTC. It is translated as CASNTWGGRSYNEQFF.

The J gene is TRBJ2-2, the V gene TRBV20-1, with TRBD1 matching 7 bases. In germline, CDR1 is DFQATT, CDR2 SNEGSKA (reference sequence). CDR3 length equals 16 residues. After removal of 0 bases from V and 5 bases from J, the junction contained 9 bases not matched to a gene. CDR3 sequence reads: CSARDPEGQITGELFF. DNA for the CDR3: TGCAGTGCTAGAGATCCCGAGGGACAGATAACCGGGGAGCTGTTTTTT.

This clonotype was counted ten times or more. This chain uses TRBV2 with TRBJ1-6; D ambiguous. This CDR3 is 13 amino acids long. Trimming took off 3 bases at V and 4 bases at J, with 4 bases between the two ends. Germline lookup yields CDR1 SNHLY and CDR2 FYNNEI. CDR3 DNA sequence: TGTGCCAGCAGTGAGGGTTATAATTCACCCCTCCACTTT. As protein: CASSEGYNSPLHF. Variable domain in full (rest from reference TRBV2 and TRBJ1-6): EPEVTQTPSHQVTQMGQEVILRCVPISNHLYFYWYRQILGQKVEFLVSFYNNEISEKSEIFDDQFSVERPDGSNFTLKIRSTKLEDSAMYFCASSEGYNSPLHFGNGTRLTVT.

The chain combines TRBV27 with TRBJ2-1; 7 bases agree with TRBD2. The CDR3 consists of 14 residues. Per the germline V gene, CDR1 is MNHEY and CDR2 is SMNVEV (reference sequence). J was trimmed by 3 bases and V by 7 bases; bases with no gene match: 6. The CDR3, as DNA: TGTGCCAGCATGTTCCGCGGGAGCTACAATGAGCAGTTCTTC. Its translation is CASMFRGSYNEQFF.

This clonotype was counted ten times or more. V is TRBV6-4 and J is TRBJ1-3, with 7 bases matching TRBD1. This CDR3 comprises 16 residues. CDR1 is MRHNA, CDR2 SNTAGT, per germline. The ends lost 5 bases at V and 3 bases at J; junction bases unmatched: 10. CDR3 nucleotides: TGTGCCAGCAGTCGGGACGCTCAGGGGGTTGGAAACACCATATATTTT. It codes for CASSRDAQGVGNTIYF.

J is TRBJ1-5 and V is TRBV29-1, with D tentatively TRBD1 (5 bases). This CDR3 is 12 amino acids long. Germline values: CDR1 SQVTM, CDR2 ANQGSEA. V was trimmed by 7 bases and J by 9 bases, leaving 16 bases between them. CDR3 in DNA: TGCAGCGCCGGGGGGGAGGGACGGCCCCAGCATTTT. This gives the protein CSAGGEGRPQHF.

This clonotype occurred many times. The chain uses TRBV5-1 and TRBJ1-1, with 8 bases aligning to TRBD1. This CDR3 has 14 residues. Germline V gene data show CDR1 as SGHRS and CDR2 as YFSETQ. Trimming took 1 base from V and 3 from J; bases not matched to a gene: 2. This CDR3 is CASSLQGADTEAFF. The CDR3 bases are TGCGCCAGCAGCTTGCAGGGGGCCGACACTGAAGCTTTCTTT.

Regarding this clonotype: With a much larger clone just one base away, this may be a read error. The CDR3 bases are TGTGTCAGCAGCTTAGGATCTAGCGGGAACCTCTACAATGAGCAGTTCTTC. Protein: CVSSLGSSGNLYNEQFF. This chain joins TRBV7-9 and TRBJ2-1, with 9 bases that match TRBD2. Germline loops: CDR1 SEHNR, CDR2 FQNEAQ (reference sequence). The CDR3 loop spans 17 amino acids.

The table lists this clonotype with many counts. In DNA form, the CDR3 reads TGTGCCAGTAGTATAACACTGAAATATAATTCACCCCTCCACTTT. It encodes CASSITLKYNSPLHF. V usage is TRBV19 and J usage is TRBJ1-6; D is unclear. Germline-derived CDR1 and CDR2 are LNHDA and SQIVND (reference sequence). This CDR3 has 15 amino acids. Between the trimmed V and J ends, which lost 2 bases and 4 bases, there was a span of 9 bases.

The chain recombines TRBV7-9 with TRBJ1-5; 7 bases line up with TRBD1. Trimming removed 6 bases from V and 7 bases from J; junction bases left unmatched: 12. The CDR3 extends over 15 amino acids. The germline V gene encodes CDR1 SEHNR and CDR2 FQNEAQ (reference sequence). CDR3 sequence: CASRSDREDGQPQHF. CDR3 coding DNA: TGTGCCAGCAGATCCGACAGGGAAGACGGACAGCCCCAGCATTTT.

The rearrangement links TRBV7-7 to TRBJ1-6, with D uncertain. V was pared by 3 bases and J by 10 bases, with 10 bases between. The CDR3 spans 13 residues. The germline V gene encodes CDR1 SSHAT and CDR2 FNYEAQ (reference sequence). Written as DNA, the CDR3 is TGTGCCAGCAGCTTTGAATTTGGATCACCCCTCCACTTT. This sequence encodes CASSFEFGSPLHF.

The sample holds many counts of this clonotype. This chain uses TRBV29-1 with TRBJ2-5; D remains unclear. Trimming took 5 bases from V and 5 from J, leaving 15 bases between them. The CDR3 spans 13 residues. CDR1 and CDR2 from the germline V gene are SQVTM and ANQGSEA. The CDR3 spells CSVWKDLGETQYF. CDR3 in DNA: TGCAGCGTTTGGAAGGACCTCGGGGAGACCCAGTACTTC.

This clonotype showed up many times. The genes are TRBV4-3 and TRBJ2-2; D is uncertain. This CDR3 is built from 15 residues. Trimming pared 1 base from V and 1 base from J, leaving 7 bases between. Germline V gene data show CDR1 as LGHNA and CDR2 as YSLEER. Here the CDR3 reads CASSQVALNTGELFF. CDR3 bases: TGCGCCAGCAGCCAAGTCGCTTTGAACACCGGGGAGCTGTTTTTT.

In this sample, this clonotype turned up a few times. CDR3 in amino acids: CASSEGTSGTRTYEQYF. In DNA, the CDR3 is TGTGCCAGCAGCGAGGGGACTAGCGGGACCAGAACCTACGAGCAGTACTTC. The chain is built from TRBV7-2 and TRBJ2-7; 13 bases match TRBD2. J was trimmed by 2 bases and V by 5 bases; bases with no gene match: 9. This CDR3 has 17 amino acids. CDR1 and CDR2 from the germline V gene are SGHTA and FQGNSA.

This clonotype occurred many times. This chain connects TRBV14 to TRBJ2-5; TRBD1 matches at 7 bases. There are 14 residues in the CDR3. Germline trimming cut 1 base from V and 5 bases from J; bases unmatched to any gene: 4. CDR1 and CDR2 from the germline V gene are SGHDN and FVKESK. The CDR3 loop reads CASSQVGGAETQYF. In nucleotides, the CDR3 is TGTGCCAGCAGCCAAGTAGGGGGCGCGGAGACCCAGTACTTC.

This clonotype was detected only a few times. CDR3: CASSPPHQPQHF. CDR3 coding DNA: TGTGCCAGCTCACCACCCCATCAGCCCCAGCATTTT. The rearrangement uses TRBV18 and TRBJ1-5, with no clear D. The CDR3 has 12 amino acids. Germline CDR1 and CDR2: KGHSH and LQKENI. V lost 0 bases and J 5 bases, leaving 2 bases between the germline ends.